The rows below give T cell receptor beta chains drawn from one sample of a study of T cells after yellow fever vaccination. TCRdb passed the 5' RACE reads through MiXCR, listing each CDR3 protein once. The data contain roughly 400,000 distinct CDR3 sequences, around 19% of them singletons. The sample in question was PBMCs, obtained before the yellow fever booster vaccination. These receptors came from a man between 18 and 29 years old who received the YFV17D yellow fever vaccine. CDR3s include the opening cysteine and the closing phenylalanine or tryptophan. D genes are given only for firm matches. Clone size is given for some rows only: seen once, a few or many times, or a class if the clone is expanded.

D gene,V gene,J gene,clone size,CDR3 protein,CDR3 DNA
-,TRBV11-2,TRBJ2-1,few,CASSLDRGLSEQFF,TGTGCCAGCAGCTTAGATCGAGGGTTAAGTGAGCAGTTCTTC
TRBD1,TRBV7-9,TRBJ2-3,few,CASSPRSDRGQGDTQYF,TGTGCCAGCAGCCCAAGGTCGGACAGGGGGCAAGGGGATACGCAGTATTTT
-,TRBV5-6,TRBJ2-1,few,CASSLEGMEFF,TGTGCCAGCAGCTTGGAGGGAATGGAGTTCTTC
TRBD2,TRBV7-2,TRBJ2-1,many,CASSRALVAGNNEQFF,TGTGCCAGCAGCCGAGCGTTGGTAGCGGGGAACAATGAGCAGTTCTTC
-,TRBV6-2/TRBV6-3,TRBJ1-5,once,CASSRPALSSNQPQHF,TGTGCCAGCAGTCGCCCAGCCTTAAGTAGCAATCAGCCCCAGCATTTT
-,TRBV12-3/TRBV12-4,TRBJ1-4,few,CASSPRIATNEKLFF,TGTGCCAGCAGTCCCCGTATAGCAACTAATGAAAAACTGTTTTTT
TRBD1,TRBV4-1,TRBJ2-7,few,CASSQAQGAYEQYF,TGCGCCAGCAGCCAAGCGCAGGGGGCCTACGAGCAGTACTTC
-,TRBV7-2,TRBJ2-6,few,CASRRTATPGANVLTF,TGTGCCAGCAGACGGACAGCCACCCCTGGGGCCAACGTCCTGACTTTC
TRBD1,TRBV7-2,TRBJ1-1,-,CASSPRDRGLNTEAFF,TGTGCCAGCAGCCCCCGGGACAGGGGTTTGAACACTGAAGCTTTCTTT
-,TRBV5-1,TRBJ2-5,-,CASSPVTGFQETQYF,TGCGCCAGCAGCCCGGTAACAGGATTCCAAGAGACCCAGTACTTC
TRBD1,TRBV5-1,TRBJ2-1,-,CASSTQGVGEQFF,TGCGCCAGCAGCACCCAGGGGGTTGGGGAGCAGTTCTTC
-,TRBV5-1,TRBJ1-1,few,CASSSPRGNTEAFF,TGCGCCAGCAGCTCACCCAGGGGGAACACTGAAGCTTTCTTT
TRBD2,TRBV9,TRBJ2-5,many,CASSPYSGGPGETQYF,TGTGCCAGCAGCCCCTATAGCGGGGGGCCAGGAGAGACCCAGTACTTC
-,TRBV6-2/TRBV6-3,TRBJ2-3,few,CASSQTGAMDTQYF,TGTGCCAGCAGCCAAACCGGGGCGATGGATACGCAGTATTTT
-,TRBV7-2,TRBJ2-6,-,CASSRGRSSGANVLTF,TGTGCCAGCAGCCGCGGACGGAGCTCTGGGGCCAACGTCCTGACTTTC
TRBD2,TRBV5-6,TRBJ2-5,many,CASSLASGIPQETQYF,TGTGCCAGCAGCTTGGCTAGCGGGATTCCCCAAGAGACCCAGTACTTC
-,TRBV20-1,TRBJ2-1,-,CSARHGTRGNNEQFF,TGCAGTGCTCGACATGGGACACGCGGAAACAATGAGCAGTTCTTC
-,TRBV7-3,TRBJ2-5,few,CASSSNSRGIQYF,TGTGCCAGCAGCTCAAACAGTAGGGGAATCCAGTACTTC
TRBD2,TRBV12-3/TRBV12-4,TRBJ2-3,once,CATASGTGPFGTQYF,TGTGCCACCGCTAGCGGAACTGGGCCCTTTGGTACGCAGTATTTT
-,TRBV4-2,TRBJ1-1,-,CASSQEMWSNTEAFF,TGTGCCAGCAGCCAAGAGATGTGGTCGAACACTGAAGCTTTCTTT
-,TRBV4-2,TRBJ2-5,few,CASSQGRAGETQYF,TGTGCCAGCAGCCAAGGCCGGGCAGGAGAGACCCAGTACTTC
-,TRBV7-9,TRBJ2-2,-,CASSSLGTHNTGELFF,TGTGCCAGCAGCTCCCTTGGGACACACAACACCGGGGAGCTGTTTTTT
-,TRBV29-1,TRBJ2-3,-,CSVVSSLDTQYF,TGCAGCGTTGTATCCAGTCTCGATACGCAGTATTTT
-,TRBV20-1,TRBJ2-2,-,CSARGGAGAYTGELFF,TGCAGTGCTAGAGGGGGCGCAGGGGCCTACACCGGGGAGCTGTTTTTT
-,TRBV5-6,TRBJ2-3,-,CASTNRRGGGSTDTQYF,TGTGCCAGCACCAACCGCCGTGGGGGAGGTAGCACAGATACGCAGTATTTT
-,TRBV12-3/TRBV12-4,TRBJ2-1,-,CASSARGHNEQFF,TGTGCCAGCAGTGCCCGGGGCCACAATGAGCAGTTCTTC
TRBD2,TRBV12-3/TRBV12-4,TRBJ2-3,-,CASSLWGPGGSTDTQYF,TGTGCCAGCAGTTTGTGGGGGCCGGGGGGGAGCACAGATACGCAGTATTTT
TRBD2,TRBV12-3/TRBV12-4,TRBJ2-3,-,CASSYRGGDTQYF,TGTGCCAGCAGTTACCGGGGGGGGGATACGCAGTATTTT
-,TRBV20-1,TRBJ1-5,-,CSALSGSNQPQHF,TGCAGTGCCCTGTCCGGAAGCAATCAGCCCCAGCATTTT
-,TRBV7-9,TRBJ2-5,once,CASSYGVWPQETQYF,TGTGCCAGCAGCTACGGGGTCTGGCCTCAAGAGACCCAGTACTTC
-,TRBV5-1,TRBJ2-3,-,CASSSGDGPTDTQYF,TGCGCCAGCAGCAGCGGTGACGGACCCACAGATACGCAGTATTTT
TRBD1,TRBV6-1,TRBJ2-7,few,CASSVRTGREQYF,TGTGCCAGCAGTGTCCGGACAGGGCGAGAGCAGTACTTC
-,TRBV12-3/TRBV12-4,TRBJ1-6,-,CASRSWWGFEFNSPLHF,TGTGCCAGCAGGTCTTGGTGGGGCTTTGAATTTAATTCACCCCTCCACTTT
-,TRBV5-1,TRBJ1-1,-,CASSNQINTEAFF,TGCGCCAGCAGCAACCAGATAAACACTGAAGCTTTCTTT
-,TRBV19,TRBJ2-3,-,CASSINGGDGDTQYF,TGTGCCAGTAGTATTAACGGTGGGGATGGGGATACGCAGTATTTT
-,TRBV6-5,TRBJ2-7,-,CASSYSAERTYEQYF,TGTGCCAGCAGTTACTCGGCAGAAAGAACCTACGAGCAGTACTTC
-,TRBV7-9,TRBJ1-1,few,CASSFYTGHTEAFF,TGTGCCAGCAGCTTTTATACAGGGCACACTGAAGCTTTCTTT
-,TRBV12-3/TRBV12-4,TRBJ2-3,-,CASSFSGPDTQYF,TGTGCCAGCAGTTTCTCTGGGCCAGATACGCAGTATTTT
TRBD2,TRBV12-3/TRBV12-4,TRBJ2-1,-,CASSFTILAGEYNEQFF,TGTGCCAGCAGTTTCACCATACTAGCGGGGGAGTACAATGAGCAGTTCTTC
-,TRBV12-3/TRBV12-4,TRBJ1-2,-,CASSGGWSNYGYTF,TGTGCCAGCAGTGGAGGGTGGAGCAACTATGGCTACACCTTC
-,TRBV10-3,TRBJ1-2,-,CASKAGLEPNYGYTF,TGTGCCAGCAAGGCGGGCTTGGAACCAAACTATGGCTACACCTTC